The clone carrying this TCR beta chain was seen ten or more times. A single record per CDR3 protein comes from TCRdb applying MiXCR to the RT-PCR reads. The sample comprises more than 550,000 distinct CDR3 sequences, over 12% of which are singletons, and around 3.3% rests with the top ten. Germline CDR1 is DFQATT and CDR2 is SNEGSKA (reference sequence). V lost 2 bases and J lost 3, with 15 bases in between. This CDR3 is 15 amino acids long. The chain recombines TRBV20-1 with TRBJ2-3; D might be TRBD1 (7 bases). This sequence was found in a female donor in good health, serving as a healthy control. Sequencing was done on a sample of memory CD4+ T cells from blood. The CDR3 is CSARRFAGGTDTQYF. CDR3 bases: TGCAGTGCTAGAAGGTTCGCAGGGGGGACAGATACGCAGTATTTT.